This T cell receptor beta chain derives from a study of control samples from healthy donors and cancer patients. Assay: immunoSEQ multiplex PCR; the TCRdb copy retains only in-frame clones and omits some. There are 50,000 or so clones in the sample; more than 85% occur only once, and roughly a quarter lies in the top ten. The sequence was obtained from a woman aged 50 to 60 with head and neck cancer. Material: PBMCs.

For the CDR3, the DNA is TGTGCCAGCAGCTCGCCAGGGGGCGGCGAGCAGTACTTC. Encoded protein: CASSSPGGGEQYF. V and J are TRBV7-2 and TRBJ2-7; 8 bases fit TRBD1. V trimming: 4 bases; J trimming: 6 bases; junction bases outside the gene matches: 5. The CDR3 covers 13 residues. Germline V gives CDR1 SGHTA, CDR2 FQGNSA.